This T cell receptor (beta chain) was sequenced in a study of T cell responses to AZD1222 COVID-19 vaccine. TCRdb's copy holds only in-frame clones and misses some; the assay was immunoSEQ multiplex PCR. The table includes 95,000 to 150,000 clones, roughly nine tenths detected once. Looked up from germline, CDR1 is KGHDR and CDR2 is SFDVKD. Trimming left V 5 bases short and J 6 bases short, with 6 bases between. CDR3 size: 11 residues. Sequencing was performed on peripheral blood, taken on day 0 of AZD1222 vaccination. J is TRBJ1-2 and V is TRBV24-1; D is ambiguous. The TCR sequence derives from an adult in good health. The CDR3 sequence is CATSGGDGYTF. The CDR3 DNA reads TGTGCCACCAGTGGCGGGGATGGCTACACCTTC.